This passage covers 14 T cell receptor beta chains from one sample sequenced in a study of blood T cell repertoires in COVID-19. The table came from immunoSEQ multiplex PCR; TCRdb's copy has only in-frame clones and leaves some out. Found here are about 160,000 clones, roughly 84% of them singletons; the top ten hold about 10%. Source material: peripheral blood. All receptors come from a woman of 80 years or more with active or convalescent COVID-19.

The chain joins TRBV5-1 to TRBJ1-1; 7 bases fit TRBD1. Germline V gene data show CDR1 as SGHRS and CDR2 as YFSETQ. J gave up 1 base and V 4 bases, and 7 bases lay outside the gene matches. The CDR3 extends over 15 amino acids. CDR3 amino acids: CASSDRTGTNTEAFF. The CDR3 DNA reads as TGCGCCAGCAGCGACAGGACAGGAACGAACACTGAAGCTTTCTTT. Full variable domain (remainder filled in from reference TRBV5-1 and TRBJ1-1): KAGVTQTPRYLIKTRGQQVTLSCSPISGHRSVSWYQQTPGQGLQFLFEYFSETQRNKGNFPGRFSGRQFSNSRSEMNVSTLELGDSALYLCASSDRTGTNTEAFFGQGTRLTVV.

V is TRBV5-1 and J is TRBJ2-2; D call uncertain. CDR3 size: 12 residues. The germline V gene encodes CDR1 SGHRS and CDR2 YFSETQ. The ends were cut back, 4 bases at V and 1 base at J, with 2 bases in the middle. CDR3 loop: CASSQNTGELFF. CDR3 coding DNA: TGCGCCAGCAGCCAGAACACCGGGGAGCTGTTTTTT.

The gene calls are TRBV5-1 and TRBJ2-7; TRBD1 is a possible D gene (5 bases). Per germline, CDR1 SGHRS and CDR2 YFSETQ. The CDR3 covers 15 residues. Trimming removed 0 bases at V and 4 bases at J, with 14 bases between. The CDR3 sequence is CASSLGQGVRYEQYF. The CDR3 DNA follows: TGCGCCAGCAGCTTGGGCCAGGGCGTCAGGTACGAGCAGTACTTC.

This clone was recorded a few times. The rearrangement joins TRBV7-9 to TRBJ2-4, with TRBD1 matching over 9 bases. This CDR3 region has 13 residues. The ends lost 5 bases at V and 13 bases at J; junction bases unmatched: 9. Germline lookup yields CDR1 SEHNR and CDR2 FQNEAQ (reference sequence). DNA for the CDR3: TGTGCCAGCAGCCCCAGGACAGGGGTGTCGCAGTACTTC. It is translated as CASSPRTGVSQYF.

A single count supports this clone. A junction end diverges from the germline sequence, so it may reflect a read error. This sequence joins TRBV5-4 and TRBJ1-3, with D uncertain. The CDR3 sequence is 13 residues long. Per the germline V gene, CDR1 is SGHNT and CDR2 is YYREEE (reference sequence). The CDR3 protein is CASSLDSRNTIYF. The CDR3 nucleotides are TGTGCCAGCAGCTTGGACTCTCGAAACACCATATATTTT.

CDR3 coding DNA: TGTGCCAGCAGCGTCGACGGCAGGGGGCTACTGTTTTTT. It yields the protein CASSVDGRGLLFF. V is TRBV7-2 and J is TRBJ1-4, with 8 positions matching TRBD1. The V segment lost 5 bases and the J segment 13 bases; nucleotides outside the gene matches: 9. The CDR3 spans 13 residues. Germline CDR1 SGHTA, CDR2 FQGNSA.

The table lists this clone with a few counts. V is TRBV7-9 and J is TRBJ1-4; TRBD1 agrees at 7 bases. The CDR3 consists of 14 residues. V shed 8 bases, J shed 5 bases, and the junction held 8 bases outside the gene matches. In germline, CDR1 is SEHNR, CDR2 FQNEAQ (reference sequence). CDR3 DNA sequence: TGTGCCAGCCGGGAACGACAGGGAAATGAAAAACTGTTTTTT. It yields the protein CASRERQGNEKLFF.

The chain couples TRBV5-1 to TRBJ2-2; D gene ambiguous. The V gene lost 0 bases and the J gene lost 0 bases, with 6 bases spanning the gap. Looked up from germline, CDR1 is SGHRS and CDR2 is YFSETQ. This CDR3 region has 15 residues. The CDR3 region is CASSLAGANTGELFF. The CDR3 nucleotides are TGCGCCAGCAGCTTGGCCGGAGCGAACACCGGGGAGCTGTTTTTT.

As DNA, the CDR3 is TGTGCCAGCAGGTTTGAGGTCAATCAGCCCCAGCATTTT. Amino acid sequence: CASRFEVNQPQHF. This sequence joins TRBV12-3 or TRBV12-4 and TRBJ1-5; D unclear. This CDR3 contains 13 residues. V was pared by 6 bases and J by 3 bases, with 9 bases between.

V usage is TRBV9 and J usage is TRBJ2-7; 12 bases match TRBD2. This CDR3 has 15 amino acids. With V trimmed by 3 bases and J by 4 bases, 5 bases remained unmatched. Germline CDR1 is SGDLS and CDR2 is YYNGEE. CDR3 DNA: TGTGCCAGCAGCGAGCTAGCGGGAGGGAGGTACGAGCAGTACTTC. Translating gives CASSELAGGRYEQYF.

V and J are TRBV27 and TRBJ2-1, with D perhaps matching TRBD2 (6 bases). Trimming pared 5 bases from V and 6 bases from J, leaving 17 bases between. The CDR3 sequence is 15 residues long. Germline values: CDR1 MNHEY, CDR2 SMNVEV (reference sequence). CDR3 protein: CASSPTRFVGNEQFF. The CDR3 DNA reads TGTGCCAGCAGTCCGACTAGATTCGTTGGCAATGAGCAGTTCTTC.

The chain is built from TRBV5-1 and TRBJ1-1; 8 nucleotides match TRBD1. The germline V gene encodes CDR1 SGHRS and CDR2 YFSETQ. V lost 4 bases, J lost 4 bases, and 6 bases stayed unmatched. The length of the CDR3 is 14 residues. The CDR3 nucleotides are TGCGCCAGCAGCGACAGGGGACGGGGCACTGAAGCTTTCTTT. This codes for CASSDRGRGTEAFF.

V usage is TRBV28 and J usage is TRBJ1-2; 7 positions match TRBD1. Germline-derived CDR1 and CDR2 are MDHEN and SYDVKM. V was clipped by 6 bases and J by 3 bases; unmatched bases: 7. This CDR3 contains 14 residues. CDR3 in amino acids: CASRKDRWDYGYTF. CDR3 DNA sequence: TGTGCCAGCAGGAAGGACAGGTGGGACTATGGCTACACCTTC.

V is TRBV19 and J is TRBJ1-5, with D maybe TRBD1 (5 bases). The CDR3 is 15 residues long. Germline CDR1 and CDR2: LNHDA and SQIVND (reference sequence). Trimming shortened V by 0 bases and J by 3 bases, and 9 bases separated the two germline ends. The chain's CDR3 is CASSIDRGLNQPQHF. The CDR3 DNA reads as TGTGCCAGTAGTATAGATAGGGGCCTCAATCAGCCCCAGCATTTT. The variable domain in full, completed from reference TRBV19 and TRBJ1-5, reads DGGITQSPKYLFRKEGQNVTLSCEQNLNHDAMYWYRQDPGQGLRLIYYSQIVNDFQKGDIAEGYSVSREKKESFPLTVTSAQKNPTAFYLCASSIDRGLNQPQHFGDGTRLSIL.